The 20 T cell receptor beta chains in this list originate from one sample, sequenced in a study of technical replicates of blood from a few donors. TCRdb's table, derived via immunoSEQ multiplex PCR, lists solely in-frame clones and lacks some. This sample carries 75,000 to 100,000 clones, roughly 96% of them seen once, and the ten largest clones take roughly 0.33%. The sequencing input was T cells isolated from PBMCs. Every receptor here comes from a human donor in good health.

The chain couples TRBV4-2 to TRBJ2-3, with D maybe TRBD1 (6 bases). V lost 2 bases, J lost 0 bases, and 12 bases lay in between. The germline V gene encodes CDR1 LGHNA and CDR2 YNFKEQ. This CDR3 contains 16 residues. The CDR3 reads CASSQYSRGSTDTQYF. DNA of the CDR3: TGTGCCAGCAGCCAATATAGCAGGGGAAGCACAGATACGCAGTATTTT.

The CDR3, as DNA: TGTGCCAGCAGTTCACAGGGTGGCAATCAGCCCCAGCATTTT. Amino acid sequence: CASSSQGGNQPQHF. V gene TRBV2 combines with J gene TRBJ1-5; D possibly corresponds to TRBD1 (6 bases). The CDR3 loop spans 14 amino acids. V was cut by 5 bases and J by 2 bases, with 10 bases left in between. Germline V gives CDR1 SNHLY, CDR2 FYNNEI.

The CDR3 DNA is TGTGCCAGCAGCAAAGCGGGAGGGCCGGGTGAGCAGTTCTTC. Translation: CASSKAGGPGEQFF. The J gene is TRBJ2-1, the V gene TRBV25-1, with 10 bases lining up with TRBD2. V dropped 6 bases and J dropped 9; count of bases not matched to a gene: 8. The CDR3 loop spans 14 amino acids. Germline lookup yields CDR1 MGHDK and CDR2 SYGVNS.

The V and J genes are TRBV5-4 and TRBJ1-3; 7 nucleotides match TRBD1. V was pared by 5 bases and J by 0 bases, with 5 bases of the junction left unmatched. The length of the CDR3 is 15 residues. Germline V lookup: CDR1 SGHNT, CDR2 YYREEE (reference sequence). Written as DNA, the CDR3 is TGTGCCAGCAGACCGGACAGGACCTCTGGAAACACCATATATTTT. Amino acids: CASRPDRTSGNTIYF.

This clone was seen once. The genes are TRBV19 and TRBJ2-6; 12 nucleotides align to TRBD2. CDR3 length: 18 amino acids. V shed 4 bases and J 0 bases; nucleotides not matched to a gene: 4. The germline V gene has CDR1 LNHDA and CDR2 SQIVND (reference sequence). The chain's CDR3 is CASSTRTSGVSGANVLTF. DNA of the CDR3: TGTGCCAGTAGTACTCGGACTAGCGGGGTCTCTGGGGCCAACGTCCTGACTTTC.

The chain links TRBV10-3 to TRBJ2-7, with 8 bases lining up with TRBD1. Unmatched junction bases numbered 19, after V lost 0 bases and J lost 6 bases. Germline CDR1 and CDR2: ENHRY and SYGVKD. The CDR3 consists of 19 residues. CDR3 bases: TGTGCCATCAGTGAGTCGACCTATAAAAAAAGAGGGACAGGCGGCGAGCAGTACTTC. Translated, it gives CAISESTYKKRGTGGEQYF.

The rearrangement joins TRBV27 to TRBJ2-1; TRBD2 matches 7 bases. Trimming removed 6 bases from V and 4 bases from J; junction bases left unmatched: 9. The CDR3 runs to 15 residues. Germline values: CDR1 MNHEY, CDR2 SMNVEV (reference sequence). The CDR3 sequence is CASSPFSGFYNEQFF. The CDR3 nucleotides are TGTGCCAGCAGCCCCTTTAGCGGGTTTTACAATGAGCAGTTCTTC.

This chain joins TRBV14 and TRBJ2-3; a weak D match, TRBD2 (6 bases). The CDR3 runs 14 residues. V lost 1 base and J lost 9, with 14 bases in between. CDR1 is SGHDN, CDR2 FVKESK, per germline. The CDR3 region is CASSQAHGGGTQYF. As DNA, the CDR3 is TGTGCCAGCAGCCAAGCGCACGGGGGAGGAACGCAGTATTTT.

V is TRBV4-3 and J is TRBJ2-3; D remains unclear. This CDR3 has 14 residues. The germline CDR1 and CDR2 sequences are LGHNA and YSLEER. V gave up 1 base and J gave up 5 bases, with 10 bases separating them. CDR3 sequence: CASSQGGQEDTQYF. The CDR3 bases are TGCGCCAGCAGCCAAGGTGGGCAGGAAGATACGCAGTATTTT.

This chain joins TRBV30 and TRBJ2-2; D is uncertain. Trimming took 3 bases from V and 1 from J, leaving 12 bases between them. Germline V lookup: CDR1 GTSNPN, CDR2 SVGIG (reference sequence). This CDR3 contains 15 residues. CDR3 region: CAWRLEQMNTGELFF. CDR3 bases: TGTGCCTGGAGGTTAGAACAGATGAACACCGGGGAGCTGTTTTTT.

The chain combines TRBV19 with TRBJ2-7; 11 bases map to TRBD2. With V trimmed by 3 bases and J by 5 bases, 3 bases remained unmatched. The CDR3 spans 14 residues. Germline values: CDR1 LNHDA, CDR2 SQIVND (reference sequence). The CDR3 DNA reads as TGTGCCAGTAGTATTTATAGCGGGAGGGACGAGCAGTACTTC. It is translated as CASSIYSGRDEQYF.

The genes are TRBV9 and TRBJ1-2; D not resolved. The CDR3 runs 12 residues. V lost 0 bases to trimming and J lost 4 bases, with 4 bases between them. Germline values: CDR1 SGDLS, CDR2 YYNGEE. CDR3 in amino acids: CASSVGIYGYTF. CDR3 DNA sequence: TGTGCCAGCAGCGTAGGTATCTATGGCTACACCTTC.

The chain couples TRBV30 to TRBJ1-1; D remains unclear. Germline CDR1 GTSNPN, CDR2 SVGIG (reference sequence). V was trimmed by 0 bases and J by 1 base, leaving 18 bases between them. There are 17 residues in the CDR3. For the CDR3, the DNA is TGTGCCTGGAGTGTATTCCGCGGGGAGGGTTGGAACACTGAAGCTTTCTTT. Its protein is CAWSVFRGEGWNTEAFF.

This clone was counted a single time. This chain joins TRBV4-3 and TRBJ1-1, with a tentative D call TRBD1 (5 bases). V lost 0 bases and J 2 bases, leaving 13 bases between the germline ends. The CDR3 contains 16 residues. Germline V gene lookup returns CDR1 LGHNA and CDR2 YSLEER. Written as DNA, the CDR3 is TGCGCCAGCAGCCAAGAAAGGGGCTGGATTAACACTGAAGCTTTCTTT. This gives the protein CASSQERGWINTEAFF.

This chain's CDR3 is CASTRSTGDYGYTF. Here the CDR3 DNA reads TGTGCCAGCACTCGATCGACAGGGGACTATGGCTACACCTTC. This chain links TRBV6-5 with TRBJ1-2; 8 positions match TRBD1. The germline gives CDR1 MNHEY, CDR2 SVGAGI. V was clipped by 7 bases and J by 3 bases; unmatched bases: 7. The CDR3 is made up of 14 amino acids.

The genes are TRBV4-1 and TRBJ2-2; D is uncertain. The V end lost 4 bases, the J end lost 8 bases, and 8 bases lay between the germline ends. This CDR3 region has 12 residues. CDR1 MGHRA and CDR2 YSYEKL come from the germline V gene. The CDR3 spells CASSLPQGELFF. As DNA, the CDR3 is TGCGCCAGCAGCCTCCCCCAGGGGGAGCTGTTTTTT.

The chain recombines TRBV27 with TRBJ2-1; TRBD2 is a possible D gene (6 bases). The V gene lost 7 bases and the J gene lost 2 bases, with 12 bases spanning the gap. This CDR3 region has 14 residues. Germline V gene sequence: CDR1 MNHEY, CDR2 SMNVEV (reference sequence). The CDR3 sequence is CASNVGGPYNEQFF. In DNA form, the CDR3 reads TGTGCCAGCAACGTGGGGGGACCCTACAATGAGCAGTTCTTC.

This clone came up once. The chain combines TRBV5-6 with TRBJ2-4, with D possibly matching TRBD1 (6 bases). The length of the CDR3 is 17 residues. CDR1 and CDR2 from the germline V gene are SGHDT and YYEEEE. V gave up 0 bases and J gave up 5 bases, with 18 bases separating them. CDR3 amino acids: CASSLEIGLGGQNIQYF. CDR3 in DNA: TGTGCCAGCAGCTTGGAAATTGGTTTAGGGGGACAAAACATTCAGTACTTC.

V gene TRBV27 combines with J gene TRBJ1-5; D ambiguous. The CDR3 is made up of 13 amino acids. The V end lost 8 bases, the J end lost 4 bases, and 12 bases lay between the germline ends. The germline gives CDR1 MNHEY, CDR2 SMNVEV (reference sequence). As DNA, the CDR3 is TGTGCCAGCGGAGACGGTGGGAATCAGCCCCAGCATTTT. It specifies CASGDGGNQPQHF.

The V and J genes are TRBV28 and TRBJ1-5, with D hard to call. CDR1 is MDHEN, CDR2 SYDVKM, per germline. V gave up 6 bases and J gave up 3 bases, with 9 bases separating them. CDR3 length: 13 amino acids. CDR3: CASSDIDNQPQHF. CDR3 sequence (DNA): TGTGCCAGCAGCGACATAGACAATCAGCCCCAGCATTTT.